These 16 T cell receptor beta chains were all obtained from the same sample, sequenced in a study of T-cell reconstitution after alpha-beta-depleted transplantation in children. Using unique molecular identifiers, the investigators prepared the TCRbeta library. Via MiXCR, TCRdb re-called the PCR reads, giving one row per CDR3 protein. The sample has around 440,000 distinct CDR3 sequences, 16% seen once. Sequencing used PBMCs, mostly from graft donor cells, obtained 360 days after TCRalphabeta/CD19-depleted stem cell transplant. All receptors derive from a boy in the first two years of life who had a stem cell transplant for Wiskott-Aldrich syndrome, so the T cells may come from the graft donor.

The rearrangement uses TRBV4-1 and TRBJ2-2, with TRBD1 identical over 7 bases. The V gene end was trimmed by 4 bases and the J gene end by 6 bases; junction bases not matched to a gene: 17. The CDR3 totals 18 residues. Germline lookup yields CDR1 MGHRA and CDR2 YSYEKL. The CDR3 nucleotides are TGCGCCAGCAGCCGACGACAAACAGGGGCTGTCATCGCCGGGGAGCTGTTTTTT. Translated, it gives CASSRRQTGAVIAGELFF.

This clonotype has only a few counts. This chain links TRBV7-2 with TRBJ1-5; the D is unclear. The CDR3 consists of 14 residues. Looked up from germline, CDR1 is SGHTA and CDR2 is FQGNSA. Trimming removed 3 bases at V and 0 bases at J, with 6 bases between. The CDR3 protein is CASSFDNSNQPQHF. The CDR3 nucleotides are TGTGCCAGCAGCTTCGACAATAGCAATCAGCCCCAGCATTTT.

This chain uses TRBV7-9 with TRBJ2-7, with 14 bases identical to TRBD2. The trim removed 7 bases at V and 3 bases at J, leaving 5 bases unmatched. The CDR3 sequence is 15 residues long. Germline CDR1 and CDR2: SEHNR and FQNEAQ (reference sequence). The CDR3 is CASTTGTSGSYEQYF. CDR3 DNA: TGTGCCAGCACCACCGGGACTAGCGGGAGCTACGAGCAGTACTTC.

The sample holds a few counts of this clonotype. The V gene is TRBV7-2, the J gene TRBJ2-1; D is unclear. Trimming removed 2 bases from V and 0 bases from J, with 14 bases in between. Germline CDR1 reads SGHTA; CDR2 reads FQGNSA. The CDR3 contains 17 residues. The DNA of the CDR3 is TGTGCCAGCAGCTTACGAGCTCCTACGAGCTCCTACAATGAGCAGTTCTTC. Translated, it gives CASSLRAPTSSYNEQFF. Combining the CDR3 with reference TRBV7-2 and TRBJ2-1 gives the whole variable domain GAGVSQSPSNKVTEKGKDVELRCDPISGHTALYWYRQSLGQGLEFLIYFQGNSAPDKSGLPSDRFSAERTGGSVSTLTIQRTQQEDSAVYLCASSLRAPTSSYNEQFFGPGTRLTVL.

The CDR3 reads CASSLNGQFNTGELFF. The CDR3 DNA reads TGCGCCAGCAGCTTGAATGGACAGTTTAACACCGGGGAGCTGTTTTTT. This chain connects TRBV5-1 to TRBJ2-2; D perhaps matches TRBD1 (6 bases). V lost 1 base and J lost 2, with 12 bases in between. Germline CDR1 reads SGHRS; CDR2 reads YFSETQ. The CDR3 is 16 residues long.

This clonotype was observed a few times. The chain joins TRBV29-1 to TRBJ2-3, with TRBD2 matching over 14 bases. The CDR3 has 15 amino acids. From germline, CDR1 is SQVTM and CDR2 ANQGSEA. J lost 4 bases, V lost 4 bases, and 4 bases had no gene match. In nucleotides, the CDR3 is TGCAGCGTTGGGGGGACTAGCGGGAGACCAGATACGCAGTATTTT. Its translation: CSVGGTSGRPDTQYF.

This clonotype was seen only a few times. The chain recombines TRBV27 with TRBJ1-1; tentatively, D is TRBD1 (6 bases). CDR1 MNHEY and CDR2 SMNVEV come from the germline V gene (reference sequence). There are 17 residues in the CDR3. The V gene lost 2 bases and the J gene lost 1 base, with 17 bases spanning the gap. The CDR3 region has the DNA TGTGCCAGCAGTTTAAGGATAAACAGGGACCCGAACACTGAAGCTTTCTTT. Translated, it gives CASSLRINRDPNTEAFF.

The V gene is TRBV5-5, the J gene TRBJ2-7, with D possibly being TRBD2 (6 bases). V lost 4 bases to trimming and J lost 0 bases, with 14 bases between them. The CDR3 consists of 15 residues. In germline, CDR1 is SGHKS, CDR2 YYEKEE (reference sequence). The CDR3 nucleotides are TGTGCCAGCAGCCCTGAAGGAGGGAGCTCCTACGAGCAGTACTTC. Encoded protein: CASSPEGGSSYEQYF.

This chain connects TRBV29-1 to TRBJ2-5; the match to TRBD1 covers 10 bases. The V gene's germline CDR1 is SQVTM and CDR2 ANQGSEA. The length of the CDR3 is 14 residues. V lost 7 bases, J lost 2 bases, and 7 bases stayed unmatched. This chain's CDR3 is CSGRDRGVQETQYF. The CDR3 DNA sequence: TGCAGCGGCCGGGACAGGGGAGTTCAAGAGACCCAGTACTTC.

At least ten counts were recorded for this clonotype. The chain couples TRBV29-1 to TRBJ2-3; unclear D gene. V lost 7 bases to trimming and J lost 2 bases, with 10 bases between them. Germline lookup yields CDR1 SQVTM and CDR2 ANQGSEA. This CDR3 spans 12 amino acids. For the CDR3, the DNA is TGCAGCGCCGCAGGACCCACAGATACGCAGTATTTT. Translated, it gives CSAAGPTDTQYF.

This chain joins TRBV5-1 and TRBJ1-2, with 7 bases fitting TRBD1. This CDR3 spans 14 amino acids. Germline CDR1 SGHRS, CDR2 YFSETQ. Unmatched junction bases numbered 12, after V lost 0 bases and J lost 13 bases. For the CDR3, the DNA is TGCGCCAGCAGCTTGGGGACAGGACGGTCTAAGCGCACCTTC. Translation gives CASSLGTGRSKRTF.

The CDR3, as DNA: TGTGCCAGCAGTTCCCGTCTAGCGGGAGAGGCAAGCGAGCAGTACTTC. It encodes CASSSRLAGEASEQYF. The chain couples TRBV6-5 to TRBJ2-7; TRBD2 agrees at 10 bases. The V segment lost 4 bases and the J segment 6 bases; nucleotides outside the gene matches: 12. CDR3 length: 16 residues. Germline assignment: CDR1 MNHEY and CDR2 SVGAGI.

The J gene is TRBJ2-7, the V gene TRBV10-3; no clear D. Deletions cut 3 bases from V and 0 bases from J, with 6 bases between. The germline CDR1 and CDR2 sequences are ENHRY and SYGVKD. This CDR3 is 13 amino acids long. The CDR3 spells CAISDGSSYEQYF. DNA for the CDR3: TGTGCCATCAGTGACGGAAGCTCCTACGAGCAGTACTTC.

About this clonotype: The germline gene is not matched at one end of the junction; a read error may be the cause. The V gene is TRBV6-2 or TRBV6-3, the J gene TRBJ2-6; unclear D gene. The CDR3 is 12 residues long. Germline lookup yields CDR1 MNHEY and CDR2 SVGEGT. The CDR3 loop is CASSYPSPLSSF. CDR3 sequence (DNA): TGTGCCAGCAGTTACCCCTCACCGCTCTCGTCTTTC.

This clonotype was seen more than once but under ten times. The chain has TRBV11-2 and TRBJ2-7; the match to TRBD2 covers 12 bases. This CDR3 contains 16 residues. Germline V CDR1 and CDR2: SGHAT, FQNNGV. Trimming removed 5 bases from V and 6 bases from J; junction bases left unmatched: 11. CDR3 nucleotides: TGTGCCAGCAGCCTACTAGCGGGAGGCCCTGTCGGCGAGCAGTACTTC. As protein: CASSLLAGGPVGEQYF.

This clonotype was seen only a few times. This sequence joins TRBV7-8 and TRBJ2-6; D is perhaps TRBD1 or TRBD2 (6 bases each). Trimming took off 5 bases at V and 7 bases at J, with 15 bases between the two ends. The CDR3 covers 15 residues. Germline V gene sequence: CDR1 SGHVS, CDR2 FQNEAQ. The chain's CDR3 is CASSVNRDSANVLTF. CDR3 coding DNA: TGTGCCAGCAGCGTCAACAGGGACTCTGCCAACGTCCTGACTTTC.